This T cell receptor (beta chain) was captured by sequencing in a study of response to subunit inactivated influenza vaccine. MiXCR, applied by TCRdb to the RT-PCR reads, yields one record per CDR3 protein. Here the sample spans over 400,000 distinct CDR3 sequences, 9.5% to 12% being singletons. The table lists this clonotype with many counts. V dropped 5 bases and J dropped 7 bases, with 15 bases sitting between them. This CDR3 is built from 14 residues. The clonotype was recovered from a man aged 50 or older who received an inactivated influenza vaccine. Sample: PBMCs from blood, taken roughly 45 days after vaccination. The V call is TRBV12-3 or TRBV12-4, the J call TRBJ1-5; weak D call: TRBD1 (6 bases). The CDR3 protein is CASSPGTPRQPQHF. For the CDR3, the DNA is TGTGCCAGCAGTCCCGGGACACCGCGACAGCCCCAGCATTTT.